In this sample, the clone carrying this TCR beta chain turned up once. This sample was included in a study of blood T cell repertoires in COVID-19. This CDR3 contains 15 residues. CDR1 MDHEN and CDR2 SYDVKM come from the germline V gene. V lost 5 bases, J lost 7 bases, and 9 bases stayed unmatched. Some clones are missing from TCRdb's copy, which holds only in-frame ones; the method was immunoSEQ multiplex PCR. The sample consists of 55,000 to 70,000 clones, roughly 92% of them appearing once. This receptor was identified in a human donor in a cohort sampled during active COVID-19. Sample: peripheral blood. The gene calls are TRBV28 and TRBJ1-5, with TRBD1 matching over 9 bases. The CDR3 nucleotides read TGTGCCAGCAGTCGAGACAGGGGGACCGCACAGCCCCAGCATTTT. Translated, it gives CASSRDRGTAQPQHF.